The clone carrying this T cell receptor beta chain was observed once. Looked up from germline, CDR1 is MNHEY and CDR2 is SMNVEV (reference sequence). Germline trimming cut 7 bases from V and 6 bases from J; bases unmatched to any gene: 10. This CDR3 has 16 residues. These data are taken from a study of OX40 agonist ivuxolimab in advanced cancers. Across the whole study: An anti-OX40 (CD134) antibody with agonistic activity, ivuxolimab, was administered to patients. Aged about 20 to 80 with a mean of approximately 57 years, they were under 85% male. Having had anti-PD-1, anti-PD-L1 or anti-CTLA-4 therapy before was allowed, and approximately 40% had some.

Individuals having autoimmune disease history or systemic immunosuppression were not enrolled. Clones were sequenced by immunoSEQ multiplex PCR, and TCRdb holds only the in-frame ones, with some missing. The sample lists about 40,000 clones; roughly 88% were seen once. The source was CD4+ or CD8+ T cells sorted from blood, collected in a trial of the OX40 agonist ivuxolimab. The genes are TRBV27 and TRBJ2-3, with 13 bases that match TRBD2. The sequence was obtained from an adult with an advanced solid tumor such as melanoma, head and neck, liver or kidney cancer. CDR3 amino acids: CASNFGLAGVTDTQYF. As DNA, the CDR3 is TGTGCCAGCAACTTCGGACTAGCGGGAGTTACCGATACGCAGTATTTT.